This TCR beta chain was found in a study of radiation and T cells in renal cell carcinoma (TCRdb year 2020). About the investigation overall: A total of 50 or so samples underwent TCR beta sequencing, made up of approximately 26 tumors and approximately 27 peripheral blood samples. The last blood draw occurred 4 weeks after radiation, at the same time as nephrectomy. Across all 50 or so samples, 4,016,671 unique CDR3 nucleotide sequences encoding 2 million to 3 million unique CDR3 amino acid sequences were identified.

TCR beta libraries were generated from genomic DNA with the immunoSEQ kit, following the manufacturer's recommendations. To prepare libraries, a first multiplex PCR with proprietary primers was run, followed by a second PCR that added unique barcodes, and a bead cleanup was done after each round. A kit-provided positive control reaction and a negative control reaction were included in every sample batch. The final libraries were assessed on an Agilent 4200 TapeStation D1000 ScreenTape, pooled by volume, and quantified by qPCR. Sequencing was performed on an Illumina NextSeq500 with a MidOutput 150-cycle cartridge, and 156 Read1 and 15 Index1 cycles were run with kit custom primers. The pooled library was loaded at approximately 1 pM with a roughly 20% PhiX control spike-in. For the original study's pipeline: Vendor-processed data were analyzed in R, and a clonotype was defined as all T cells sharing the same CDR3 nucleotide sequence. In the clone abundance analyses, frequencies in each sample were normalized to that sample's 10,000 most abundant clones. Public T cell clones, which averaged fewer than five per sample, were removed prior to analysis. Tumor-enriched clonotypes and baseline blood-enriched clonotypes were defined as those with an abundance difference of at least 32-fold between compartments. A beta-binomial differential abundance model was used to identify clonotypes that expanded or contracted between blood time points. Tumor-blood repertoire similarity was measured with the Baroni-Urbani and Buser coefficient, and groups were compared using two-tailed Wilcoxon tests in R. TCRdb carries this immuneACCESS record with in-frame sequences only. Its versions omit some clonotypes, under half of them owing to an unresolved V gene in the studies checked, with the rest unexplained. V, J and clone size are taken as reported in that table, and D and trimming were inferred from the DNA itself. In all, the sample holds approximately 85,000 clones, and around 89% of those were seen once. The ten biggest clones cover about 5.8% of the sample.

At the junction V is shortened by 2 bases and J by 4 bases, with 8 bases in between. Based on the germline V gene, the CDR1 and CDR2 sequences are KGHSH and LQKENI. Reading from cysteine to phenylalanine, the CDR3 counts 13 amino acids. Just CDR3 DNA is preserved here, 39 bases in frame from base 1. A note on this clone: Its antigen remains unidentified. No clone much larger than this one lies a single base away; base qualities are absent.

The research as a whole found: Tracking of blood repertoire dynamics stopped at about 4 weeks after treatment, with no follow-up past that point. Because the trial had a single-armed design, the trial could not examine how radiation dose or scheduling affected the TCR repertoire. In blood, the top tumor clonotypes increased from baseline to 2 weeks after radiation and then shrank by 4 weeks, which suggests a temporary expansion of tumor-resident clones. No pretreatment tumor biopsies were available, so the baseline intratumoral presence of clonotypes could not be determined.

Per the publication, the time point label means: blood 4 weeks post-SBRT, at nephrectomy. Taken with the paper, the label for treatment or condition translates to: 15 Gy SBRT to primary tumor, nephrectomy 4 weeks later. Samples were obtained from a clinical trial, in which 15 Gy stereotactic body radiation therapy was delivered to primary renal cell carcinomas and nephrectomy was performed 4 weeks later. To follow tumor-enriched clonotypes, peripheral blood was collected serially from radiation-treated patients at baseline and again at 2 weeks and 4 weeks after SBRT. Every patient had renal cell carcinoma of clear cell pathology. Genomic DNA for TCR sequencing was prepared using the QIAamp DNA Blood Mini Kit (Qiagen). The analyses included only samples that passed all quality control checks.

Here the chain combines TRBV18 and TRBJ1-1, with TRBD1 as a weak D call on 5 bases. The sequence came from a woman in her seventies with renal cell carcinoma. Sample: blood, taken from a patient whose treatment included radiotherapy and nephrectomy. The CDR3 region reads CASSPIGGTEAFF. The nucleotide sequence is TGTGCCAGCTCACCAATCGGGGGCACTGAAGCTTTCTTT.